The clone carrying this T cell receptor beta chain is medium-sized (0.01 to 0.1%) in the sample. Its antigen remains unidentified. This CDR3 comprises 15 residues. Germline CDR1 reads KGHSH; CDR2 reads LQKENI. Trimming cost V 2 bases and J 1 base, with 11 bases left between them. The sample comes from a study of immune heterogeneity within non-small cell lung tumors. Turning to the study itself: Of the tumors, 4 were squamous cell, 9 to 11 non-squamous, and 1 not otherwise specified.

Multiplex PCR employing 32 V and 13 J primers generated amplicons of the TCR beta CDR3. MiXCR, run by TCRdb on the multiplex PCR reads, gives a single entry per CDR3 protein. The sample consists of some 10,000 distinct CDR3 sequences, less than 30% of them appearing once. Study findings and constraints: The repertoire of each individual patient held high-frequency T-cell receptor beta clonotypes that were largely distinct from those of other patients. Identical dominant CDR3 beta clonotypes were found repeatedly across the tumor sites of a single patient, and these appeared alongside high-frequency clones that were unique to particular tumor locations. The correlation between local T-cell clonality and local tumor mutational burden was positive, moderate in strength and statistically significant, with R around 0.36.

Template input, which was bulk tumor genomic DNA, totaled 450 to 600 ng per sample. From each primary tumor, several far-apart biopsies were obtained during surgery. Before undergoing curative surgery, patients had newly diagnosed non-small cell lung cancer that was untreated. The sequence derives from a woman aged 55-75 years with non-small cell lung cancer. The material sequenced was lung tumor tissue. The V call is TRBV18, the J call TRBJ1-1, with D hard to call. The CDR3 sequence is CASSPAGLPNTEAFF. Here the CDR3 DNA reads TGTGCCAGCTCACCAGCCGGACTCCCGAACACTGAAGCTTTCTTT.